A selection of T cell receptor beta chains follows, all from one sample in a study of CD4 and CD8 cells across lung adenocarcinoma regions. A single record per CDR3 protein comes from TCRdb applying MiXCR to the PCR reads. The sample consists of more than 11,000 distinct CDR3 sequences, 35% to 55% of them appearing once. The specimen sequenced was CD4+ T cells from the center of a lung tumor. The origin of the receptors is a male donor with lung adenocarcinoma. The CD4 and CD8 labels of this study may be unreliable. Both conserved end residues are part of each CDR3. The D gene is left open where the match is weak. The size entry is marked missing in some rows and otherwise reads once, few, many or a size class.

j_call d_call clone_size v_call cdr3_nt cdr3_aa
TRBJ1-4 - - TRBV6-5 TGTGCCAGCAGTTACCTAGGGGCCCTTTATGAAAAACTGTTTTTT CASSYLGALYEKLFF
TRBJ2-1 - - TRBV14 TGTGCCAGCAGCCAGGACTTAGGGGGGTTGAATGAGCAGTTCTTC CASSQDLGGLNEQFF
TRBJ2-5 - - TRBV6-2/TRBV6-3 TGTGCCAGCAGTCGGGGTTGGGAGCAGTACTTC CASSRGWEQYF
TRBJ2-1 - many TRBV12-3/TRBV12-4 TGTGCCAGCACCGTGGGCTCCTACAATGAGCAGTTCTTC CASTVGSYNEQFF
TRBJ2-6 - few TRBV7-8 TGTGCCAGCAGCTTAGTAGGACTCGATCTCTCTGGGGCCAACGTCCTGACTTTC CASSLVGLDLSGANVLTF
TRBJ2-7 - - TRBV10-2 TGCGCCAGCACCCCGGTAGGAAACGCCTACGAGCAGTACTTC CASTPVGNAYEQYF
TRBJ2-7 - - TRBV4-1 TGCACCAGCAGCCAACCTCGTGCCGGGTCCCCATCCTACGAGCAGTACTTC CTSSQPRAGSPSYEQYF
TRBJ2-1 - - TRBV10-1 TGCGCCAGCAGTGAGGAACCCTACAATGAGCAGTTCTTC CASSEEPYNEQFF
TRBJ2-7 TRBD1 - TRBV28 TGTGCCAGCAGTTCACCCACAGGGGACCACGAGCAGTACTTC CASSSPTGDHEQYF
TRBJ2-1 - - TRBV6-1 TGTGCCAGCAGTGAACTAAGCTCTGGGGCCTACGTGCTGTCCTTC CASSELSSGAYVLSF
TRBJ2-1 - medium-sized TRBV27 TGTGCCAGCAGTTTAGCGGGCAATGAGCAGTTCTTC CASSLAGNEQFF
TRBJ2-3 TRBD1 - TRBV4-1 TGCGCCAGCACCCTCGGGACAGGGTATTCAGATACGCAGTATTTT CASTLGTGYSDTQYF
TRBJ2-5 - many TRBV5-1 TGCGCCAGCAGCTTGTCTGTGGGGCGGGAAGAGACCCAGTACTTC CASSLSVGREETQYF
TRBJ2-7 TRBD2 many TRBV25-1 TGTGCCAGCTCACCCGGGACTAGCATTTTCGCCTACGAGCAGTACTTC CASSPGTSIFAYEQYF
TRBJ2-2 - few TRBV10-1 TGCGCCAGCAGCCGGCTAGCAGGCGGGGAGCTGTTTTTT CASSRLAGGELFF
TRBJ2-1 TRBD1 few TRBV10-2 TGCGCCAGCACCGAGGACAGGACTTACACTGAGCAGTTCTTC CASTEDRTYTEQFF
TRBJ2-3 TRBD2 medium-sized TRBV6-5 TGTGCCAGCAGTTACTTCGGGACTAGTGGAGAAGATACGCAGTATTTT CASSYFGTSGEDTQYF
TRBJ2-4 - - TRBV25-1 TGTGCCTGCAGTGTCTTGCCGCTATGGGCCAAAAACATTCAGTACTTC CACSVLPLWAKNIQYF
TRBJ2-5 - - TRBV6-1 TGTGCCAGCAGTGAAATGGCCCGCGGCCAAAACACCCAGTACTTC CASSEMARGQNTQYF
TRBJ2-7 TRBD2 few TRBV6-1 TGTGCCAGCAAGGAAGCGGGAGCCTACGAGCAGTACTTC CASKEAGAYEQYF
TRBJ2-2 - - TRBV6-1 TGTGCCAGCAGTAGGGGGTACCTGAACACCGGGGAGCTGTTTTTT CASSRGYLNTGELFF
TRBJ2-2 - - TRBV6-1 TGTGTCAGCAGTCTGGGCACCGGTGCGCTGTTTTTT CVSSLGTGALFF
TRBJ2-2 - - TRBV28 TGTGCCAGCAGTTTACCCGCAACCGGGGAGCTGTTTTTT CASSLPATGELFF
TRBJ2-1 - once TRBV6-1 TGTGCCAGCAGTGAAAATGGTGGTGAGCAGTTCTTC CASSENGGEQFF
TRBJ2-5 TRBD1 few TRBV12-3/TRBV12-4 TGTGCCAGCAGACAAGGACAGGGAAAGACCCAGTACTTC CASRQGQGKTQYF
TRBJ2-1 - - TRBV6-1 TGTGCCAGCAGTGAAATCAGGATCGATGAGCAGTTCTTC CASSEIRIDEQFF
TRBJ1-5 TRBD1 - TRBV6-5 TGTGCCAGCAGTTACCACAGGGGGCCAGATCAGCCCCAGCATTTT CASSYHRGPDQPQHF
TRBJ2-1 TRBD1 many TRBV27 TGTGCCAGCAGTTTGACGGGACAGGCATGGGAGCAGTTCTTC CASSLTGQAWEQFF
TRBJ2-5 TRBD1 medium-sized TRBV6-5 TGTGCCAGCAGTTACTCTAGGATGGCAGGGGGAAAGACCCAGTACTTC CASSYSRMAGGKTQYF
TRBJ2-1 TRBD2 - TRBV7-7 TGTGCTAGCAGCTTAGGGACTAGCGGTTACAATGAGCAGTTCTTC CASSLGTSGYNEQFF
TRBJ2-1 TRBD1 - TRBV6-1 TGTGCCAGCAGACCCACAGGGGGCTCCTACAATGAGCAGTTCTTC CASRPTGGSYNEQFF
TRBJ1-3 TRBD1 - TRBV7-2 TGTGCCAGCAGCCGCGACAGGGGATCTGGAAACACCATATATTTT CASSRDRGSGNTIYF
TRBJ2-7 TRBD1 few TRBV27 TGTGCCAGCCATTCGACCGCAGGGGGCGTCCACTTGGGAGAGCAGTACTTC CASHSTAGGVHLGEQYF
TRBJ2-2 - once TRBV11-3 TGTGCCAGCAGTCCAATCAGGGTAGGGACGCCTGCGAGCACAGAGGAGCTGTATTTT CASSPIRVGTPASTEELYF
TRBJ2-3 - - TRBV4-1 TGCGCCAGCAGCCCCGATCCAAGGTCGGGGAGTCCCGGGGCGCAGTATTTT CASSPDPRSGSPGAQYF
TRBJ2-5 TRBD2 medium-sized TRBV6-1 TGTGCCAGCAGTGAAGGGGTTGCTAGCGGCCAAGAGACCCAGTACTTC CASSEGVASGQETQYF
TRBJ2-7 - once TRBV6-5 TGTGCCAGCACTTGGCAACAGGGATTCCACGAGCAGTACTTC CASTWQQGFHEQYF
TRBJ1-2 TRBD1 few TRBV6-5 TGTGCCAGCAGTTACCGGGACAGGGGATATGGCTACACCTTC CASSYRDRGYGYTF
TRBJ2-7 TRBD1 many TRBV6-1 TGTGCCTCTATCAGGGGGTATCGTGAGCAGTACTTC CASIRGYREQYF
TRBJ2-5 - - TRBV20-1 TGCAGTGCTTATCAGGAGACCCAGTACTTC CSAYQETQYF
TRBJ2-1 - - TRBV6-1 TGCGCCGGCAGGGGGCGGGGGGCCTACAATGATCAGTTCTTC CAGRGRGAYNDQFF
TRBJ2-3 - - TRBV6-1 TGTGCCAGCGGAATCCGGGACTCGAGCACAGATACGCAGTATTTT CASGIRDSSTDTQYF
TRBJ2-3 TRBD2 - TRBV6-5 TGTGCCAGCAGCTACAGCGGGAGGAGCACAGATACGCAGTATTTT CASSYSGRSTDTQYF
TRBJ1-6 - - TRBV6-5 TGTGCCAGCAGTCTCGACACCAGCAATCAGCCCCTCCACTTT CASSLDTSNQPLHF
TRBJ2-7 - medium-sized TRBV10-1 TGCGCCAGCAGTGAGGGGGGGGAAGGGGGCGAGCAGTACTTC CASSEGGEGGEQYF
TRBJ2-7 - - TRBV10-2 TGCGCCGGCGGAATGCCAGGGTCCTACGAGCAGTACTTC CAGGMPGSYEQYF
TRBJ2-3 - few TRBV24-1 TGTGCCACCGGGGAAAGCACAGATACGCAGTATTTT CATGESTDTQYF
TRBJ2-3 TRBD1 medium-sized TRBV6-5 TGTGCCAGCAGTATCCGGGACAGCCTCGTGGATACGCAGTATTTT CASSIRDSLVDTQYF
TRBJ2-7 TRBD1 many TRBV11-2 TGTGCCAGCAGCCGTAACCGGGACAGTGTCGAGCAGTACTTC CASSRNRDSVEQYF
TRBJ2-3 - - TRBV12-3/TRBV12-4 TGTGCCAGCAGTGATGGGGGGTTTGAAGATACGCAGTATTTT CASSDGGFEDTQYF
TRBJ2-1 TRBD2 few TRBV5-1 TGCGCCAGCAGCTTGGCTAGCGGGAGGTACAATGAGCAGTTCTTC CASSLASGRYNEQFF
TRBJ1-5 - once TRBV30 TGTGCCTGGAGTGTAGGGGGGGCCCTATTCAATCAGCCCCAGCATTTT CAWSVGGALFNQPQHF
TRBJ2-1 - - TRBV28 TGTGCCCATACGGGAGTCAGGGGAGCCGCCCGCAATGAGCAGTTCTTC CAHTGVRGAARNEQFF
TRBJ2-7 - - TRBV5-1 TGCGCCAGCAGCTCCCGACAGGCGTCCTACGAGCAGTACTTC CASSSRQASYEQYF
TRBJ2-4 - - TRBV6-5 TGTGCCAGCAGTTACAGGGCCAAAAACATTCAGTACTTC CASSYRAKNIQYF
TRBJ2-5 TRBD2 - TRBV4-2 TGTGCCAGCAGCCAAGGCCTAGCGGGAGGGGGCGTAGAGACCCAGTACTTC CASSQGLAGGGVETQYF
TRBJ2-1 - - TRBV11-2 TGTGCCAGCAGGGGAGACCAGGCGGTAGGGGCAGATGAGCAGTTTTTC CASRGDQAVGADEQFF
TRBJ2-7 - many TRBV6-5 TGTGCCAGCAGTTACTCGGGAGGAAGCTCCTACGAGCAGTACTTC CASSYSGGSSYEQYF
TRBJ1-4 TRBD1 - TRBV27 TGTGCCAGCAGTTTCTGGCGAACTGGGACAGGGGGGTTAAAACTGTTTTTT CASSFWRTGTGGLKLFF
TRBJ2-5 - - TRBV6-4 TGTGCCAGGGGTGACGGGGGCGGGGACGAAGAGACCCAGTACTTT CARGDGGGDEETQYF